This T cell receptor beta chain was obtained from a study of blood T cells in healthy people across ages. General study results and limits: Unsorted PBMCs prevented conclusive naive versus antigen-experienced comparison.

Of note for this clonotype: Its specificity is unknown. A junction boundary mismatches the germline segment, possibly from a read error.

Combining a sample-barcoded 5' primer with a J-beta primer mix, a second PCR ran for 7 to 11 cycles. Via MiXCR, TCRdb re-called the 5' RACE reads, giving one row per CDR3 protein. The profile shows approximately 900,000 distinct CDR3 sequences, 25% to 35% of them singletons. Every sample yielded at least 6.5 million isolated PBMCs. The CDR3 is 16 amino acids. From germline, CDR1 is SQVTM and CDR2 ANQGSEA. Another study also made use of these data, one on T cells of mothers and their children.

The V and J genes are TRBV29-1 and TRBJ2-5, with D unresolved. The sample was blood. The receptor comes from a woman aged 40 to 50 in good health. The CDR3 sequence is CSVEVVSVRKQETPYF. The CDR3 DNA reads as TGCAGCGTTGAAGTTGTGTCCGTAAGGAAACAAGAGACCCCGTACTTC.